This TCR beta chain was recovered during a study of blood T cell repertoires in COVID-19. At the level of the study: PBMCs, B-cell-depleted T cells, or T cells were the source of the cDNA or gDNA that made up the material.

As handled by the study authors: Estimated nucleated cell counts came from reference gene primer amplification. Libraries were prepared by immunoSEQ multiplex PCR; TCRdb keeps only in-frame clonotypes and omits some of them. The V and J calls and clone size come from that table; D and trimming were worked out from the DNA. The top ten hold around 6.5% of the sample, which has more than 200,000 clones, approximately 90% seen once. Trimming took 5 bases from V and 8 from J; bases not matched to a gene: 6. Germline V lookup: CDR1 SGHNT, CDR2 YENEEA. The CDR3 contains 14 residues. The receptor was derived from a woman in her thirties with COVID-19, enrolled during active disease. The chain couples TRBV11-3 to TRBJ1-4; 9 bases line up with TRBD1. Sequenced material: peripheral blood. The CDR3 DNA is TGTGCCAGCAGCGGGACAGGGCCAAAGGAAAAACTGTTTTTT. It specifies CASSGTGPKEKLFF.